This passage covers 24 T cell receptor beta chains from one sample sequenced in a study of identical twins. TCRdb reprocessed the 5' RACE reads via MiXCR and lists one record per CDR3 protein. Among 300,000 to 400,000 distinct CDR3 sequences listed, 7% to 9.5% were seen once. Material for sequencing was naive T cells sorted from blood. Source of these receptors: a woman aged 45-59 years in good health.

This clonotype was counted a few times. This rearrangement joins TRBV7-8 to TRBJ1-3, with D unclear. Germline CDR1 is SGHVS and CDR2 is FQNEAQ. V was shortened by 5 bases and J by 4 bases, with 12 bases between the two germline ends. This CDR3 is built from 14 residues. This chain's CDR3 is CASSPDVLGNTIYF. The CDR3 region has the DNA TGTGCCAGCAGCCCAGATGTTCTCGGAAACACCATATATTTT.

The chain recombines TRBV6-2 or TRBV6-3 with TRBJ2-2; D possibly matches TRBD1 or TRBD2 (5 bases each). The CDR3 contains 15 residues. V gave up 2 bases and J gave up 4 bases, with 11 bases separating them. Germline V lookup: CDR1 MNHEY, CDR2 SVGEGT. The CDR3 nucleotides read TGTGCCAGCAGTTACCGGAGTGGGGGCACCGGGGAGCTGTTTTTT. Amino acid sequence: CASSYRSGGTGELFF.

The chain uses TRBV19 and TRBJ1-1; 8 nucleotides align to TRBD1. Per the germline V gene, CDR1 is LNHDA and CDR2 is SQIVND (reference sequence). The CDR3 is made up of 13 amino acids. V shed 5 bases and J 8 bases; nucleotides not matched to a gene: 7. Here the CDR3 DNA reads TGTGCCAGTAGTTCAGGGGGCGAAGTGGAAGCTTTCTTT. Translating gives CASSSGGEVEAFF.

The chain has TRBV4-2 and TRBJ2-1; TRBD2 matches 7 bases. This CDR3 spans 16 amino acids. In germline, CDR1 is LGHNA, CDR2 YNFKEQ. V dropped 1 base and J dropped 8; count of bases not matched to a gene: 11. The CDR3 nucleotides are TGTGCCAGCAGCCAAGTCCGGCTAGCGGAGAGCGATGAGCAGTTCTTC. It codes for CASSQVRLAESDEQFF.

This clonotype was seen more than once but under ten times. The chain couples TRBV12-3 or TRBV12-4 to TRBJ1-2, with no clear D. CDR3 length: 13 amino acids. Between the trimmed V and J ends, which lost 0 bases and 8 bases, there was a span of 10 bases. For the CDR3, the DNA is TGTGCCAGCAGTTTAGCGCTACCGGAAGGCTACACCTTC. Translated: CASSLALPEGYTF.

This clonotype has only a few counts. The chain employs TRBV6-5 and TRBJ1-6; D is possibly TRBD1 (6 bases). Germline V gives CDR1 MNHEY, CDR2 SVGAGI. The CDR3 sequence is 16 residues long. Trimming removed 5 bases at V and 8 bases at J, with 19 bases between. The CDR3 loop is CASSPGTGGRYSPLHF. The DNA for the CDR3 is TGTGCCAGCAGTCCGGGGACGGGGGGGCGATATTCACCCCTCCACTTT.

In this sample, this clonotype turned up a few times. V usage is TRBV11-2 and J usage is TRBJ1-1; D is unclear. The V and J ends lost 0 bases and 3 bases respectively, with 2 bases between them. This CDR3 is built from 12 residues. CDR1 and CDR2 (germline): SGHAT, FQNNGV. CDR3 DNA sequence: TGTGCCAGCAGCTTAGATGACACTGAAGCTTTCTTT. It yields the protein CASSLDDTEAFF. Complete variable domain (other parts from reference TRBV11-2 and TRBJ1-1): EAGVAQSPRYKIIEKRQSVAFWCNPISGHATLYWYQQILGQGPKLLIQFQNNGVVDDSQLPKDRFSAERLKGVDSTLKIQPAKLEDSAVYLCASSLDDTEAFFGQGTRLTVV.

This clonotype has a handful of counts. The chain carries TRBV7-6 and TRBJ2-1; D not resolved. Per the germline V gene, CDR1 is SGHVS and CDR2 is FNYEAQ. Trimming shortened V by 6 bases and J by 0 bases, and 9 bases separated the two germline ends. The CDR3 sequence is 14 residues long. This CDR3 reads CASSKEHSYNEQFF. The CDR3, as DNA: TGTGCCAGCAGTAAGGAACACTCCTACAATGAGCAGTTCTTC.

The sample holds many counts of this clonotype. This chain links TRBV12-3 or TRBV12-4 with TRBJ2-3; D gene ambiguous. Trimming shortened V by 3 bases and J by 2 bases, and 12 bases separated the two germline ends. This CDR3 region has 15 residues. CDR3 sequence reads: CASSFRGASTDTQYF. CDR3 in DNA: TGTGCCAGCAGTTTTCGCGGAGCTTCCACAGATACGCAGTATTTT.

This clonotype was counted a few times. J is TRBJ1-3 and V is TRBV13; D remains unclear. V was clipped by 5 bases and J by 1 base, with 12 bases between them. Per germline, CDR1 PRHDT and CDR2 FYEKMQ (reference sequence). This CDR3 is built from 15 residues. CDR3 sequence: CASSLSLGSGNTIYF. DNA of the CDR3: TGTGCCAGCAGCCTATCCCTCGGTTCTGGAAACACCATATATTTT.

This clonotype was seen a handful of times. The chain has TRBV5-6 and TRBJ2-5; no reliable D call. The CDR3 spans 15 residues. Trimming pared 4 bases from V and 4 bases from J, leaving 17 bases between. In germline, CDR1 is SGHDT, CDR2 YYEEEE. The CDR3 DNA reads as TGTGCCAGCAGCCTCCGCGGCGAGGTTTTAGAGACCCAGTACTTC. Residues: CASSLRGEVLETQYF.

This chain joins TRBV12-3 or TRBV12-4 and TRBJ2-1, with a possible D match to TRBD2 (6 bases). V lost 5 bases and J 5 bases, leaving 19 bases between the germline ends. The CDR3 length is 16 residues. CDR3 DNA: TGTGCCAGCAGTGCCGTTGAGGCGGGGCTTAACAATGAGCAGTTCTTC. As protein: CASSAVEAGLNNEQFF.

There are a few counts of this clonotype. The CDR3 protein is CASSHTAQLALSSYNEQFF. CDR3 in DNA: TGTGCCAGCAGCCACACCGCCCAACTGGCGCTAAGCTCCTACAATGAGCAGTTCTTC. The chain carries TRBV7-8 and TRBJ2-1; no firm D call. The CDR3 runs to 19 residues. V was cut by 5 bases and J by 0 bases, with 23 bases left in between. Germline CDR1 reads SGHVS; CDR2 reads FQNEAQ.

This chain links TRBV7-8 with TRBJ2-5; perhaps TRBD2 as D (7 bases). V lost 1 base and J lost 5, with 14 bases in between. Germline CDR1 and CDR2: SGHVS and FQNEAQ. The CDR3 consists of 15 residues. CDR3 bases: TGTGCCAGCAGCTTAGTGGGGGGGCTTGTGGAGACCCAGTACTTC. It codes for CASSLVGGLVETQYF. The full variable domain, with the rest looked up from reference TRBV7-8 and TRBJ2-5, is GAGVSQSPRYKVAKRGQDVALRCDPISGHVSLFWYQQALGQGPEFLTYFQNEAQLDKSGLPSDRFFAERPEGSVSTLKIQRTQQEDSAVYLCASSLVGGLVETQYFGPGTRLLVL.

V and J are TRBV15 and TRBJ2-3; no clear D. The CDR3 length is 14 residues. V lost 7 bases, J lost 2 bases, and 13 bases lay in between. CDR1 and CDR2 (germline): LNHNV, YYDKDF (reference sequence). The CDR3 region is CATTSEENTDTQYF. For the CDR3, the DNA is TGTGCCACCACCAGTGAGGAGAACACAGATACGCAGTATTTT.

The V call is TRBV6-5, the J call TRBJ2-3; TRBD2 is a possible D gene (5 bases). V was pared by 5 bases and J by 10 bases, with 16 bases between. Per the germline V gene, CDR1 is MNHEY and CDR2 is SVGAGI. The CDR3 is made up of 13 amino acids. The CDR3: CASSTPSRAAQYF. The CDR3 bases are TGTGCCAGCAGTACCCCCTCGAGGGCGGCGCAGTATTTT.

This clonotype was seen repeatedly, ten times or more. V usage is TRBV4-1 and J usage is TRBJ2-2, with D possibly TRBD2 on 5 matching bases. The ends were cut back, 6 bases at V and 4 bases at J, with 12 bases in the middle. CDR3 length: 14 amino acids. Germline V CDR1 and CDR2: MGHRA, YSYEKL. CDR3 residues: CASRSDEGTGELFF. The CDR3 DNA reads TGCGCCAGCAGATCTGACGAGGGCACCGGGGAGCTGTTTTTT.

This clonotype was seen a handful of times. The CDR3 region is CASSPRTEPSGANVLTF. DNA of the CDR3: TGTGCCAGCAGCCCAAGGACCGAACCTTCTGGGGCCAACGTCCTGACTTTC. The rearrangement joins TRBV4-2 to TRBJ2-6; D is undetermined. CDR3 length: 17 residues. Germline loops: CDR1 LGHNA, CDR2 YNFKEQ. With 4 bases removed from V and 1 base from J, the gap between germline ends came to 14 bases.

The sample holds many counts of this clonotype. The CDR3 protein is CASSQDDGGGPPDTQYF. In nucleotides, the CDR3 is TGCGCCAGCAGCCAAGATGATGGGGGAGGGCCTCCTGATACGCAGTATTTT. This chain uses TRBV4-1 with TRBJ2-3; 7 bases fit TRBD2. V gave up 0 bases and J gave up 6 bases; unmatched junction bases: 12. Germline V CDR1 and CDR2: MGHRA, YSYEKL. The CDR3 has 17 residues.

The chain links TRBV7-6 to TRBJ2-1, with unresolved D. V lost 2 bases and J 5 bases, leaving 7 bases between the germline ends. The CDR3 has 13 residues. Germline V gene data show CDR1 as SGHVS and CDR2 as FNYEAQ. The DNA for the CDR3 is TGTGCCAGCAGCTTAAGGGAACACAATGAGCAGTTCTTC. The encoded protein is CASSLREHNEQFF.

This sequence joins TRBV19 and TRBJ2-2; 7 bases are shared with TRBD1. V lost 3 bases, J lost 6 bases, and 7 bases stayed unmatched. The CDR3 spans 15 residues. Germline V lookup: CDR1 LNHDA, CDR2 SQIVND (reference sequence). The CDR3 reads CASSMETGNPGELFF. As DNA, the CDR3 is TGTGCCAGTAGTATGGAGACAGGGAATCCCGGGGAGCTGTTTTTT. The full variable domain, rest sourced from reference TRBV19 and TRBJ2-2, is DGGITQSPKYLFRKEGQNVTLSCEQNLNHDAMYWYRQDPGQGLRLIYYSQIVNDFQKGDIAEGYSVSREKKESFPLTVTSAQKNPTAFYLCASSMETGNPGELFFGEGSRLTVL.

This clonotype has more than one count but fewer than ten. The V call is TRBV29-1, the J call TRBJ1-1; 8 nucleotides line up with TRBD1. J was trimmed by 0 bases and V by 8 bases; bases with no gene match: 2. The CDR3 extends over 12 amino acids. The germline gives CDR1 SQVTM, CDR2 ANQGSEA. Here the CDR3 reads CSTTGVNTEAFF. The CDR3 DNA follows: TGCAGCACGACAGGGGTGAACACTGAAGCTTTCTTT. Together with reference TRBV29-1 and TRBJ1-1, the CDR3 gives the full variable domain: SAVISQKPSRDICQRGTSLTIQCQVDSQVTMMFWYRQQPGQSLTLIATANQGSEATYESGFVIDKFPISRPNLTFSTLTVSNMSPEDSSIYLCSTTGVNTEAFFGQGTRLTVV.

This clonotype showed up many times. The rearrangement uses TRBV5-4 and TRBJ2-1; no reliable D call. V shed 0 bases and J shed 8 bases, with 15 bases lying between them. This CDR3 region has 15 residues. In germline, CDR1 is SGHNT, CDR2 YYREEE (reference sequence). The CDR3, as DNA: TGTGCCAGCAGCTTGGGGCTACCGATTCTTGATGAGCAGTTCTTC. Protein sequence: CASSLGLPILDEQFF.

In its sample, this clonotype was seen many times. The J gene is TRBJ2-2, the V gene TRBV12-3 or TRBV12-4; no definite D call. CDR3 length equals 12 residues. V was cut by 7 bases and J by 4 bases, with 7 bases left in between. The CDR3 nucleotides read TGTGCCAGCAACCCCGGCACCGGGGAGCTGTTTTTT. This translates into CASNPGTGELFF.